A single sample is the source of the 9 T cell receptor beta chains below, sequenced in a study of tumor-infiltrating lymphocytes in primary liver carcinoma. Starting material of 400 to 600 ng total RNA yielded TCR beta cDNA via a constant-region primer. Sequencing libraries for TCR beta derived from three nested multiplex PCR rounds that used slightly modified ARM-PCR. The two initial PCR rounds, roughly 10 cycles each, used TRBV1-TRBV30 forward and C-beta reverse primers. MiXCR, applied by TCRdb to the multiplex PCR reads, yields one record per CDR3 protein. The sample gives 100,000 or so distinct CDR3 sequences, roughly 80% of which show up once; approximately 20% is in the top ten. Taking about 18-32 mg of unsorted bulk tissue, the authors co-extracted RNA and DNA. The sequenced material came from liver tumor tissue from sampling region 3. The subset denotes: tumor region T3, left-lateral pole. These receptors were taken from a man aged 40-49 years with primary liver carcinoma and hepatitis B virus infection.

Turning to this clonotype: The junction and the germline gene differ at one end; a read error may be behind it. The chain has TRBV30 and TRBJ2-2; D might be TRBD2 (5 bases). The CDR3 sequence is 16 residues long. Germline lookup yields CDR1 GTSNPN and CDR2 SVGIG (reference sequence). For the CDR3, the DNA is TGTGCCTGGAGTGCCTTTGGGATTAGCGAGCCCGGGGAGCTGTGTTTT. Encoded protein: CAWSAFGISEPGELCF.

Notes on this clonotype: An end of the junction differs from the germline gene, which may be a read error. The chain uses TRBV11-1 and TRBJ2-6, with a tentative D call TRBD1 (5 bases). CDR1 and CDR2 (germline): SGHAT, FQDESV (reference sequence). The CDR3 consists of 15 residues. CDR3: CDSSLGRAGANVLAF. As DNA, the CDR3 is TGTGACAGTAGCTTGGGCCGAGCTGGGGCCAACGTCCTGGCTTTC.

Notes on this clonotype: An end of the junction does not agree with germline; a read error may underlie this. This chain connects TRBV5-6 to TRBJ2-7, with D unresolved. The CDR3 totals 15 residues. Germline V gives CDR1 SGHDT, CDR2 YYEEEE. CDR3 sequence: CARSSWDLSSYEQYF. CDR3 coding DNA: TGTGCCAGAAGCTCCTGGGATCTCTCTTCCTACGAGCAGTACTTC.

A remark on this clonotype: A junction end diverges from the germline sequence, so it may reflect a read error. The rearrangement joins TRBV5-5 to TRBJ1-5, with D uncertain. CDR1 and CDR2 from the germline V gene are SGHKS and YYEKEE (reference sequence). The CDR3 extends over 13 amino acids. The CDR3: CAGSSISNQPQHF. The CDR3 DNA follows: TGTGCCGGCAGCTCAATCAGCAATCAGCCCCAGCATTTC.

The V gene is TRBV6-2 or TRBV6-3, the J gene TRBJ2-2, with TRBD2 matching over 7 bases. CDR3 size: 18 residues. Germline CDR1 reads MNHEY; CDR2 reads SVGEGT. V gave up 7 bases and J gave up 2 bases; unmatched junction bases: 16. The CDR3 nucleotides are TGTGCCAGCAACGATATAGGGATTCGACTAGCCAACACCGGGGAGCTGTTTTTT. This gives the protein CASNDIGIRLANTGELFF.

As regards this clonotype: One end of the junction does not line up with germline, which may come from a read error. The V call is TRBV29-1, the J call TRBJ1-5; D is possibly TRBD1 (6 bases). The CDR3 runs 13 residues. The V gene's germline CDR1 is SQVTM and CDR2 ANQGSEA. The chain's CDR3 is CSARGGVNQPQHF. The CDR3 coding sequence is TGCAGCGCCCGAGGGGGAGTGAATCAGCCCCAGCACTTT. The variable domain in full, completed from reference TRBV29-1 and TRBJ1-5, reads SAVISQKPSRDICQRGTSLTIQCQVDSQVTMMFWYRQQPGQSLTLIATANQGSEATYESGFVIDKFPISRPNLTFSTLTVSNMSPEDSSIYLCSARGGVNQPQHFGDGTRLSIL.

Comment on this clonotype: Because it lacks the conserved phenylalanine or tryptophan at the end, this CDR3 is likely a read error. The V gene is TRBV6-6, the J gene TRBJ1-5; 11 bases align to TRBD1. This CDR3 has 15 amino acids. The V gene's germline CDR1 is MNHNY and CDR2 SVGAGI (reference sequence). The CDR3, as DNA: TGTGCCAACATTAGGGACAGGGGGGGCAATCGGCCCCAGCATCTT. Translated: CANIRDRGGNRPQHL.

A word on this clonotype: At one boundary the junction diverges from the germline segment, which might be a read error. The chain uses TRBV29-1 and TRBJ2-3; a weak D match, TRBD2 (6 bases). The CDR3 totals 13 residues. Germline CDR1 and CDR2: SQVTM and ANQGSEA. The DNA of the CDR3 is TGCGGCTTCCGGGCAACTAGCACAGATACGCGGTATTTT. It translates to CGFRATSTDTRYF.

This clonotype was picked up one time. A much larger clone lies one base from this, so it may be a read error. The V and J genes are TRBV7-2 and TRBJ1-5; D is ambiguous. The CDR3 has 13 amino acids. CDR1 SGHTA and CDR2 FQGNSA come from the germline V gene. The CDR3 loop is CASILVQNQPQHF. In DNA form, the CDR3 reads TGTGCCAGCATCTTAGTTCAGAATCAGCCCCAGCATTTT.